Presented here are 27 T cell receptor beta chains from one specimen sequenced in a study. TCRdb fed the RT-PCR reads into MiXCR, producing one record per CDR3 protein. The sample holds about 680,000 distinct CDR3 sequences; 13% to 15% are singletons and the top ten take about 3.9%. Sequenced material: memory CD4+ T cells from blood. The receptors derive from a female donor in good health, serving as a healthy control.

The chain uses TRBV5-4 and TRBJ2-1; 8 bases are shared with TRBD2. CDR3 size: 16 residues. The V gene's germline CDR1 is SGHNT and CDR2 YYREEE (reference sequence). After removal of 1 base from V and 9 bases from J, the junction contained 12 bases not matched to a gene. CDR3 nucleotide sequence: TGTGCCAGCAGCTTGACTAGCGGAGGTGTTTTGCGTGAGCAGTTCTTC. Residues: CASSLTSGGVLREQFF.

This clonotype was counted ten times or more. The V call is TRBV4-3, the J call TRBJ2-1; 8 bases are a match to TRBD2. The germline CDR1 and CDR2 sequences are LGHNA and YSLEER. V was pared by 0 bases and J by 3 bases, with 7 bases of the junction left unmatched. The CDR3 contains 17 residues. The CDR3 reads CASSQDPERGNYNEQFF. The CDR3 nucleotides are TGCGCCAGCAGCCAAGATCCGGAGCGGGGGAACTACAATGAGCAGTTCTTC.

This clonotype turned up a few times. V and J are TRBV3-1 and TRBJ2-7; 7 positions agree with TRBD2. Per the germline V gene, CDR1 is LGHDT and CDR2 is YNNKEL (reference sequence). The CDR3 runs to 15 residues. V lost 0 bases, J lost 8 bases, and 10 bases stayed unmatched. CDR3 protein: CASSQDGYREAKQYF. In DNA, the CDR3 is TGTGCCAGCAGCCAAGATGGGTATCGGGAGGCAAAGCAGTACTTC.

This clonotype has at least ten counts. This rearrangement joins TRBV5-6 to TRBJ2-3; D unresolved. There are 16 residues in the CDR3. V gave up 3 bases and J gave up 0 bases, with 14 bases separating them. Germline V gene sequence: CDR1 SGHDT, CDR2 YYEEEE. The CDR3 here is CASSYRALTSTDTQYF. The CDR3 bases are TGTGCCAGCAGCTACCGGGCCCTGACGAGCACAGATACGCAGTATTTT. The full variable domain, with the rest looked up from reference TRBV5-6 and TRBJ2-3, is DAGVTQSPTHLIKTRGQQVTLRCSPKSGHDTVSWYQQALGQGPQFIFQYYEEEERQRGNFPDRFSGHQFPNYSSELNVNALLLGDSALYLCASSYRALTSTDTQYFGPGTRLTVL.

This clonotype was seen more than once but under ten times. The chain carries TRBV6-1 and TRBJ1-5; D is possibly TRBD1 (6 bases). CDR3 length: 15 amino acids. Trimming removed 1 base from V and 7 bases from J, with 14 bases in between. Per germline, CDR1 MNHNS and CDR2 SASEGT. CDR3 nucleotides: TGTGCCAGCAGTGAAGTTTCACAGGGTGGACAGCCCCAGCATTTT. This sequence encodes CASSEVSQGGQPQHF.

The rearrangement joins TRBV7-2 to TRBJ2-7; D call uncertain. Trimming removed 5 bases at V and 5 bases at J, with 10 bases between. Germline lookup yields CDR1 SGHTA and CDR2 FQGNSA. The CDR3 has 12 amino acids. The CDR3 sequence: CASSQVCNEQYF. In nucleotides, the CDR3 is TGTGCCAGCAGCCAGGTGTGCAACGAGCAGTACTTC.

As concerns this clonotype: Since a much larger clone is just one base distant, this may be a read error. DNA of the CDR3: TGCGCCAGCAGCCAGGGACAGCATCACGATGACCAGTTCTTC. Translating it yields CASSQGQHHDDQFF. V usage is TRBV5-1 and J usage is TRBJ2-1; 7 positions match TRBD1. Germline V gene lookup returns CDR1 SGHRS and CDR2 YFSETQ. The CDR3 has 14 amino acids. The variable domain in full, completed from reference TRBV5-1 and TRBJ2-1, reads KAGVTQTPRYLIKTRGQQVTLSCSPISGHRSVSWYQQTPGQGLQFLFEYFSETQRNKGNFPGRFSGRQFSNSRSEMNVSTLELGDSALYLCASSQGQHHDDQFFGPGTRLTVL.

This clonotype was counted a few times. In DNA, the CDR3 is TGTGCCAGCAGCGTTTCCGGGGACACTGAAGCTTTCTTT. It encodes CASSVSGDTEAFF. The gene calls are TRBV9 and TRBJ1-1; unclear D gene. This CDR3 is built from 13 residues. CDR1 and CDR2 from the germline V gene are SGDLS and YYNGEE. V dropped 2 bases and J dropped 3 bases, with 8 bases sitting between them. Drawing the rest from reference TRBV9 and TRBJ1-1, the complete variable domain is DSGVTQTPKHLITATGQRVTLRCSPRSGDLSVYWYQQSLDQGLQFLIQYYNGEERAKGNILERFSAQQFPDLHSELNLSSLELGDSALYFCASSVSGDTEAFFGQGTRLTVV.

This clonotype was detected many times. This sequence joins TRBV9 and TRBJ2-1, with D hard to call. Trimming stripped 0 bases from V and 9 bases from J, with 4 bases between. Germline V gives CDR1 SGDLS, CDR2 YYNGEE. This CDR3 contains 11 residues. The CDR3 nucleotides read TGTGCCAGCAGCGTAGAAGGTGAGCAGTTCTTC. It encodes CASSVEGEQFF.

The chain links TRBV6-5 to TRBJ1-3, with D tentatively TRBD1 (6 bases). CDR1 is MNHEY and CDR2 is SVGAGI in the germline V gene. The ends were cut back, 6 bases at V and 0 bases at J, with 12 bases in the middle. The CDR3 extends over 15 amino acids. CDR3 bases: TGTGCCAGCAGATCACTCAGGGGCTCTGGAAACACCATATATTTT. It encodes CASRSLRGSGNTIYF.

This clonotype was observed at least ten times. The genes are TRBV27 and TRBJ2-3; 7 bases are a match to TRBD2. The ends lost 6 bases at V and 0 bases at J; junction bases unmatched: 6. Germline V gives CDR1 MNHEY, CDR2 SMNVEV (reference sequence). This CDR3 contains 15 residues. The CDR3 DNA is TGTGCCAGCAGCGAAAGCGGGATGAGCACAGATACGCAGTATTTT. Its protein product is CASSESGMSTDTQYF.

This clonotype appeared a few times. The chain couples TRBV5-1 to TRBJ2-1, with TRBD2 matching over 9 bases. The trim removed 4 bases at V and 2 bases at J, leaving 4 bases unmatched. The length of the CDR3 is 15 residues. Germline lookup yields CDR1 SGHRS and CDR2 YFSETQ. The CDR3 nucleotides are TGCGCCAGCAGCGTGACTAGCGGAACCTACAATGAGCAGTTCTTC. This gives the protein CASSVTSGTYNEQFF.

The rearrangement uses TRBV7-2 and TRBJ2-1, with D hard to call. The CDR3 loop spans 14 amino acids. The V gene's germline CDR1 is SGHTA and CDR2 FQGNSA. V shed 1 base and J shed 9 bases, with 13 bases lying between them. The CDR3 reads CASSLVVASGEQFF. The DNA for the CDR3 is TGTGCCAGCAGCTTAGTAGTCGCCTCGGGTGAGCAGTTCTTC.

A few counts support this clonotype. V usage is TRBV29-1 and J usage is TRBJ1-1; D remains unclear. Per the germline V gene, CDR1 is SQVTM and CDR2 is ANQGSEA. The CDR3 contains 12 residues. Trimming shortened V by 3 bases and J by 7 bases, and 12 bases separated the two germline ends. The CDR3 reads CSVERQVNEAFF. The CDR3 DNA sequence: TGCAGCGTTGAGCGGCAGGTAAATGAAGCTTTCTTT.

This clonotype was seen only a few times. This chain connects TRBV7-2 to TRBJ2-3; D may be TRBD2 (6 bases). V was pared by 8 bases and J by 0 bases, with 15 bases between. This CDR3 region has 15 residues. Germline V lookup: CDR1 SGHTA, CDR2 FQGNSA. CDR3 amino acids: CASAWGVSSTDTQYF. In DNA form, the CDR3 reads TGTGCCAGCGCCTGGGGGGTCTCTAGCACAGATACGCAGTATTTT.

This clonotype has only a few counts. The rearrangement uses TRBV12-3 or TRBV12-4 and TRBJ1-3; perhaps TRBD1 as D (6 bases). Trimming removed 6 bases at V and 0 bases at J, with 18 bases between. This CDR3 region has 17 residues. The CDR3 DNA reads as TGTGCCAGCAGCACCCCTCAGGGGACGGTCTCTGGAAACACCATATATTTT. This encodes CASSTPQGTVSGNTIYF.

In this sample, this clonotype turned up a few times. This chain joins TRBV6-5 and TRBJ1-2, with D possibly TRBD1 on 5 matching bases. The CDR3 runs to 14 residues. Germline CDR1 is MNHEY and CDR2 is SVGAGI. The V end lost 5 bases, the J end lost 3 bases, and 13 bases lay between the germline ends. The CDR3 sequence: CASSTPGGDYGYTF. The DNA of the CDR3 is TGTGCCAGCAGTACACCCGGGGGGGACTATGGCTACACCTTC.

This chain uses TRBV7-9 with TRBJ2-3; 12 positions match TRBD2. V lost 5 bases to trimming and J lost 4 bases; unmatched junction nucleotides: 7. Germline lookup yields CDR1 SEHNR and CDR2 FQNEAQ (reference sequence). CDR3 length equals 16 residues. CDR3 DNA sequence: TGTGCCAGCAGCAGTGGACTAGCGGGAATCGCAGATACGCAGTATTTT. Translated, it gives CASSSGLAGIADTQYF.

This clonotype was seen a few times. The chain is built from TRBV28 and TRBJ2-7, with unresolved D. The germline V and J ends were trimmed by 1 base and 6 bases, with 7 bases remaining between them. The CDR3 totals 12 residues. The germline V gene has CDR1 MDHEN and CDR2 SYDVKM. CDR3 DNA sequence: TGTGCCAGCAGTTTATTTACACTCGAGCAGTACTTC. This gives the protein CASSLFTLEQYF.

In this sample, this clonotype turned up a few times. The CDR3 bases are TGTGCCAGCAGCTTAGCGGGGACAGGGGGCAATCAGCCCCAGCATTTT. Translation: CASSLAGTGGNQPQHF. V gene TRBV7-2 combines with J gene TRBJ1-5; 10 bases line up with TRBD1. The CDR3 is 16 residues long. After removal of 0 bases from V and 2 bases from J, the junction contained 1 base not matched to a gene. Germline CDR1 SGHTA, CDR2 FQGNSA. The full variable domain, in which reference TRBV7-2 and TRBJ1-5 provide the parts outside the CDR3, is GAGVSQSPSNKVTEKGKDVELRCDPISGHTALYWYRQSLGQGLEFLIYFQGNSAPDKSGLPSDRFSAERTGGSVSTLTIQRTQQEDSAVYLCASSLAGTGGNQPQHFGDGTRLSIL.

CDR3 sequence reads: CSARDTRGDTQYF. In DNA form, the CDR3 reads TGCAGTGCTAGAGATACGAGGGGAGATACGCAGTATTTT. The J gene is TRBJ2-3, the V gene TRBV20-1, with D possibly called TRBD1 or TRBD2 (5 bases each). V was shortened by 0 bases and J by 5 bases, with 9 bases between the two germline ends. The CDR3 length is 13 residues. Germline values: CDR1 DFQATT, CDR2 SNEGSKA (reference sequence).

This clonotype was seen a few times. The chain couples TRBV9 to TRBJ1-3, with D possibly being TRBD1 (5 bases). From germline, CDR1 is SGDLS and CDR2 YYNGEE. The CDR3 is 15 amino acids. Deletions cut 4 bases from V and 2 bases from J, with 13 bases between. The CDR3 sequence is CASSLSDSPGNTIYF. Here the CDR3 DNA reads TGTGCCAGCAGCCTAAGCGACAGTCCTGGAAACACCATATATTTT.

The gene calls are TRBV19 and TRBJ1-5; tentative D call: TRBD1 (6 bases). V shed 4 bases and J shed 0 bases, with 10 bases lying between them. Looked up from germline, CDR1 is LNHDA and CDR2 is SQIVND (reference sequence). The CDR3 spans 15 residues. Here the CDR3 reads CASSKQGSSNQPQHF. The DNA of the CDR3 is TGTGCCAGTAGTAAACAGGGTTCTAGCAATCAGCCCCAGCATTTT.

This clonotype was seen repeatedly, ten times or more. CDR3 nucleotide sequence: TGTGCCAGCAGCGTAGGTCCCTCGACAGGGAGGAATGGCTACACCTTC. Translated: CASSVGPSTGRNGYTF. The chain has TRBV9 and TRBJ1-2; TRBD1 matches at 7 bases. V trimming: 0 bases; J trimming: 6 bases; junction bases outside the gene matches: 11. The V gene's germline CDR1 is SGDLS and CDR2 YYNGEE. This CDR3 has 16 amino acids.

This clonotype showed up many times. The chain uses TRBV28 and TRBJ2-5, with 10 bases matching TRBD2. Per germline, CDR1 MDHEN and CDR2 SYDVKM. The CDR3 consists of 13 residues. Losses at the gene ends were 7 bases for V and 4 bases for J; bases not matched to a gene: 3. The DNA of the CDR3 is TGTGCCAGCACCCTAGCGGGAGTAGAGACCCAGTACTTC. It codes for CASTLAGVETQYF.

This chain uses TRBV4-2 with TRBJ2-1, with 11 positions matching TRBD1. Germline CDR1 is LGHNA and CDR2 is YNFKEQ. CDR3 length equals 13 residues. The trim removed 6 bases at V and 12 bases at J, leaving 7 bases unmatched. The DNA for the CDR3 is TGTGCCAGCAGAGGGACAGGGGGGAGCGGGCAGTTCTTC. Amino acid sequence: CASRGTGGSGQFF.

This clonotype was detected a few times. This chain connects TRBV6-2 or TRBV6-3 to TRBJ2-5, with 10 positions matching TRBD2. The CDR3 sequence is 15 residues long. Germline V CDR1 and CDR2: MNHEY, SVGEGT. Trimming removed 5 bases from V and 4 bases from J; junction bases left unmatched: 7. As DNA, the CDR3 is TGTGCCAGCAGTCCGATCCGGACTAGCGGAGAGACCCAGTACTTC. Amino acid sequence: CASSPIRTSGETQYF.